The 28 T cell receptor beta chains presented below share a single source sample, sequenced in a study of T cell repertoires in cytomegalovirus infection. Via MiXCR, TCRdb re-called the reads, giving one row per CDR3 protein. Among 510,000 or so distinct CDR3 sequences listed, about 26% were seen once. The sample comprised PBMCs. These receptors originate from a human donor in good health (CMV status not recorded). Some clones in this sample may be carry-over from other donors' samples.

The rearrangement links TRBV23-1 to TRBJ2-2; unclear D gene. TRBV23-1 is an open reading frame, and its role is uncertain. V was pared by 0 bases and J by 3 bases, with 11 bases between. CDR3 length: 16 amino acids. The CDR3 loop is CASSQSRARYTGELFF. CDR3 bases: TGCGCCAGCAGTCAATCTAGGGCCAGATACACCGGGGAGCTGTTTTTT.

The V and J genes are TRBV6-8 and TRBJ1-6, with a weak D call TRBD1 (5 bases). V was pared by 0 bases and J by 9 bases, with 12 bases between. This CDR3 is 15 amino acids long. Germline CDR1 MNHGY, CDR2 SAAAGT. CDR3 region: CASSYSRDSSSPLHF. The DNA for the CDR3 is TGTGCCAGCAGTTACTCCAGGGATAGCAGTTCACCCCTCCACTTT.

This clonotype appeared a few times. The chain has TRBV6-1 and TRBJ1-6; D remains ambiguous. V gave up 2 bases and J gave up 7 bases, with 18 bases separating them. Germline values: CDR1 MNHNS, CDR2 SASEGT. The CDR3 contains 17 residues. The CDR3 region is CASSERQARAGNSPLHF. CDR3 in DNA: TGTGCCAGCAGTGAACGGCAGGCAAGAGCGGGAAATTCACCCCTCCACTTT.

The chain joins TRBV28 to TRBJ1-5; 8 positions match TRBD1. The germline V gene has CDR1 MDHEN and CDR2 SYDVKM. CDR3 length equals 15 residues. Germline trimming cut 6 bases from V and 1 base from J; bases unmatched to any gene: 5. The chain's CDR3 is CASRTGELSNQPQHF. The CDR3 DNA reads TGTGCCAGCAGGACAGGGGAATTGAGCAATCAGCCCCAGCATTTT.

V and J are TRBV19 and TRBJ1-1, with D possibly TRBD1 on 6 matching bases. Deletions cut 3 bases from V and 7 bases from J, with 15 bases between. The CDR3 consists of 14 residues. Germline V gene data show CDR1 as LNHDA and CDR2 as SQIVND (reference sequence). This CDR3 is CASSITRQDFEAFF. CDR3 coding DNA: TGTGCCAGTAGTATTACCCGACAGGACTTTGAAGCTTTCTTT.

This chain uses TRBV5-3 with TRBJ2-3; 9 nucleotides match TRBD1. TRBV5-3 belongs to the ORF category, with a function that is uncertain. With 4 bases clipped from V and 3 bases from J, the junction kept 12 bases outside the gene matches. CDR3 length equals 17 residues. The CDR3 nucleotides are TGTGCCAGAAGCACGGGATACAGGGGGCTGAGGACAGATACGCAGTATTTT. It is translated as CARSTGYRGLRTDTQYF.

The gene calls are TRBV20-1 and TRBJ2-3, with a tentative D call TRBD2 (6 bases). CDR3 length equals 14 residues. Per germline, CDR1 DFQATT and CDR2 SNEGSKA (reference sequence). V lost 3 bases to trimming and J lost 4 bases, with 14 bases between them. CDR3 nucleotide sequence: TGCAGTGCTAGTGGAGGGATGGGGGCAGATACGCAGTATTTT. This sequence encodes CSASGGMGADTQYF.

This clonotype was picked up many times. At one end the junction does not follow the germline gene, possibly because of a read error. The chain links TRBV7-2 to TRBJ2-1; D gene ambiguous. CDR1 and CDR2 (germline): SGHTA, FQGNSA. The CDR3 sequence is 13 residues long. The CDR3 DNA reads TGTGCCAGCAGCTTCCCCCCCTACCATGAGCAGTTCTTC. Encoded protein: CASSFPPYHEQFF.

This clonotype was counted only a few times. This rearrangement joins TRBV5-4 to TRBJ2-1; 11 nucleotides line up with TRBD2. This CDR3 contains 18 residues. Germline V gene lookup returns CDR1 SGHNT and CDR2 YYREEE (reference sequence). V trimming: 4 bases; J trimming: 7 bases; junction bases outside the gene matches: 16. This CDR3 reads CASSLGSTSGRLRNEQFF. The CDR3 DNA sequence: TGTGCCAGCAGCCTTGGTAGCACTAGCGGGAGACTAAGGAATGAGCAGTTCTTC.

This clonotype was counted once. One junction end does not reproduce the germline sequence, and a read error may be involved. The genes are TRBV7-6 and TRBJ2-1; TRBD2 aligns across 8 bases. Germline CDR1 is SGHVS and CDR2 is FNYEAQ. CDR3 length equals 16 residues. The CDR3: CVSSLASGSSYNEQFF. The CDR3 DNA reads TGTGTCAGCAGCTTAGCGAGCGGGAGCTCCTACAATGAGCAGTTCTTC.

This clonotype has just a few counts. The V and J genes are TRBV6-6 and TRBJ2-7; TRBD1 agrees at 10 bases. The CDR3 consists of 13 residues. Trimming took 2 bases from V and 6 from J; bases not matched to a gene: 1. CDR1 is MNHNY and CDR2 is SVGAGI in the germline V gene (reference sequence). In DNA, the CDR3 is TGTGCCAGCAGTTACGGGACAGGGGTCGAGCAGTACTTC. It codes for CASSYGTGVEQYF.

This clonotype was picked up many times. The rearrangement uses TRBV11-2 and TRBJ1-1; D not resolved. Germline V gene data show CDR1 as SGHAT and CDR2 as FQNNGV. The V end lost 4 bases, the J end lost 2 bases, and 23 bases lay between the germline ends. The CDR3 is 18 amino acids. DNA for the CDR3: TGTGCCAGCAGCTGGCATCAGACTCTTACCGTTTCCAACACTGAAGCTTTCTTT. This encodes CASSWHQTLTVSNTEAFF.

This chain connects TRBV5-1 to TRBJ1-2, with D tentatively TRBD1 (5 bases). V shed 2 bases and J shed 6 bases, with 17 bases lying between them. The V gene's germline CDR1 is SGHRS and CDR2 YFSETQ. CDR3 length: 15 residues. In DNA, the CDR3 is TGCGCCAGCAGCTTATCCCCTGAATGGGGGGATGGCTACACCTTC. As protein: CASSLSPEWGDGYTF. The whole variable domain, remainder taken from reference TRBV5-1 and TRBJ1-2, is KAGVTQTPRYLIKTRGQQVTLSCSPISGHRSVSWYQQTPGQGLQFLFEYFSETQRNKGNFPGRFSGRQFSNSRSEMNVSTLELGDSALYLCASSLSPEWGDGYTFGSGTRLTVV.

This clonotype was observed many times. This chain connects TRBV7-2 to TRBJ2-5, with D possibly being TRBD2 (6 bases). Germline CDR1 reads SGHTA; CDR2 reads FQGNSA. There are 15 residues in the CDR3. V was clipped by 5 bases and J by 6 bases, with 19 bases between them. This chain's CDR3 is CASSGVGGNIQTQYF. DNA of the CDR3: TGTGCCAGCAGCGGAGTGGGCGGGAACATTCAGACCCAGTACTTC.

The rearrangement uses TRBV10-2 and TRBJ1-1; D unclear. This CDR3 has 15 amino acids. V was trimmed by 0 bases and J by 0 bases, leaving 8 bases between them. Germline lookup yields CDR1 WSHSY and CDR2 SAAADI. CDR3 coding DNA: TGCGCCAGCAGTGAGTCAGGTTACATGAACACTGAAGCTTTCTTT. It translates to CASSESGYMNTEAFF.

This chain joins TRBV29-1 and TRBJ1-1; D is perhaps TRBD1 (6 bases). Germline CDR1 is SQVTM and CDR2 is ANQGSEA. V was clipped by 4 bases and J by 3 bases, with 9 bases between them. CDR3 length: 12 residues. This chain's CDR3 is CSVVRGDTEAFF. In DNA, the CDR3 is TGCAGCGTTGTTAGGGGGGACACTGAAGCTTTCTTT.

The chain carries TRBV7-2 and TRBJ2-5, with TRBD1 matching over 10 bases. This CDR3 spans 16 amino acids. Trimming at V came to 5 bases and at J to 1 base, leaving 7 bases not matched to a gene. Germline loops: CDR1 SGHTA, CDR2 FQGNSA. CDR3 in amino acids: CASSERTGGFQETQYF. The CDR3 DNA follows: TGTGCCAGCAGCGAGCGGACAGGGGGGTTCCAAGAGACCCAGTACTTC.

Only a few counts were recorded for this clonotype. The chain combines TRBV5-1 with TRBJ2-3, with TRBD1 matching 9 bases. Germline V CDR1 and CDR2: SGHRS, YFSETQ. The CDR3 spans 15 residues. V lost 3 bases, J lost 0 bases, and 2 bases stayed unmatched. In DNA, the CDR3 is TGCGCCAGCAGCTGGGGGACAGGGAGCACAGATACGCAGTATTTT. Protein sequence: CASSWGTGSTDTQYF.

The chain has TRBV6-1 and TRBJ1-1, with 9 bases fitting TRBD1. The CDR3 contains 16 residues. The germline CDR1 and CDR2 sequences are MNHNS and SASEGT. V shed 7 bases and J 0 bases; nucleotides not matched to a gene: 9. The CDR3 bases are TGTGCCAGCACGCGAGGACAGGGGAGCATGAACACTGAAGCTTTCTTT. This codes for CASTRGQGSMNTEAFF.

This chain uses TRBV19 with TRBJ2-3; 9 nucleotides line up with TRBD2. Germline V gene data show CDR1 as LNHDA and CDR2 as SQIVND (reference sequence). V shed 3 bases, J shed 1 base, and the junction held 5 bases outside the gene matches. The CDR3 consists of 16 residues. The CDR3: CASSIFGGRGTDTQYF. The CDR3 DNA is TGTGCCAGTAGTATTTTCGGCGGGAGGGGCACAGATACGCAGTATTTT.

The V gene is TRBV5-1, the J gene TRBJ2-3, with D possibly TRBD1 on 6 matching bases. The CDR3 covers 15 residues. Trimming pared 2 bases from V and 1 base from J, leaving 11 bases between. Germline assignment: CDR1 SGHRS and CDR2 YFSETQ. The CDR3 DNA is TGCGCCAGCAGCTTTTCAGGGGCCGGCACAGATACGCAGTATTTT. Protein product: CASSFSGAGTDTQYF.

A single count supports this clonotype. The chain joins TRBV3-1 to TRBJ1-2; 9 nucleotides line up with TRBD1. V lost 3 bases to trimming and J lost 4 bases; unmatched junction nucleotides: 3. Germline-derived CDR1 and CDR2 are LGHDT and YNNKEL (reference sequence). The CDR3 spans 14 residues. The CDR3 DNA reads TGTGCCAGCAGCCAGGACAGGGGAGGCTATGGCTACACCTTC. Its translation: CASSQDRGGYGYTF.

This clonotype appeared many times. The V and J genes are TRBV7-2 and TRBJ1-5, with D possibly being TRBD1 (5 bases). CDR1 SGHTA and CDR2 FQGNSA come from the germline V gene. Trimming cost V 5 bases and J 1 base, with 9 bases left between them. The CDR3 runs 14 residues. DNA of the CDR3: TGTGCCAGCAGCCCCGGGGGAAGCAATCAGCCCCAGCATTTT. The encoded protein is CASSPGGSNQPQHF.

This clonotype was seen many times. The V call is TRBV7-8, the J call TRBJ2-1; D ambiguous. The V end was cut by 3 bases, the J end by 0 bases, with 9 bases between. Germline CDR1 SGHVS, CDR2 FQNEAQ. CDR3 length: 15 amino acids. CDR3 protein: CASSLLVISYNEQFF. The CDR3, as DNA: TGTGCCAGCAGCTTGTTGGTTATCTCCTACAATGAGCAGTTCTTC.

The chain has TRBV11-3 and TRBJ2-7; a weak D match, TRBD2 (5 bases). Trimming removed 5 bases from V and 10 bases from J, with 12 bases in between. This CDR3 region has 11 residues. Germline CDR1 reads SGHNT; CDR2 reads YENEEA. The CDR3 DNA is TGTGCCAGCAGCCCCCTGGACTTTCAGTACTTC. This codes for CASSPLDFQYF.

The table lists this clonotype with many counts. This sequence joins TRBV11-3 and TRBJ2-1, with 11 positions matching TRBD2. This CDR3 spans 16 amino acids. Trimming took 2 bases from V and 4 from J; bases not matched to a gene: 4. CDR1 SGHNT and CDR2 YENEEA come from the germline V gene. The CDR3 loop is CASSLTGTSGYNEQFF. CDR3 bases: TGTGCCAGCAGCTTAACCGGGACTAGCGGTTACAATGAGCAGTTCTTC.

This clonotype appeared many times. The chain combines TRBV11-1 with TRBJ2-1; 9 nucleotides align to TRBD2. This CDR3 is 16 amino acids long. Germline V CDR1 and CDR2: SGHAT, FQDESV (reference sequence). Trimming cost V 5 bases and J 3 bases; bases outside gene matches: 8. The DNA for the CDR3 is TGTGCCAGCAGCCGACAACGAGCGGGGGGCTACAATGAGCAGTTCTTC. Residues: CASSRQRAGGYNEQFF.

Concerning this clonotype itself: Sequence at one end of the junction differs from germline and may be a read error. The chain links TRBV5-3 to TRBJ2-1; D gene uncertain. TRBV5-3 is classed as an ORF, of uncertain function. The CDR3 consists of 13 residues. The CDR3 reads CASSSAKHNEQFF. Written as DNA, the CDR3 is TGTGCCAGCAGCTCCGCAAAGCACAATGAGCAGTTCTTC.